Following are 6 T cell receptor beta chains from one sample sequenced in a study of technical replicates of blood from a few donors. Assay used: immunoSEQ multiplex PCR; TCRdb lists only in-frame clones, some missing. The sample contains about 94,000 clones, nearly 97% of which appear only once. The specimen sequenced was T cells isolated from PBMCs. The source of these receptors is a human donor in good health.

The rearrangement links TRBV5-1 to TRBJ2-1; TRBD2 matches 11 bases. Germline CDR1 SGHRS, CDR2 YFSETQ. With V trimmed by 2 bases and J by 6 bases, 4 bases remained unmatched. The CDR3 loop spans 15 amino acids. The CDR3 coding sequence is TGCGCCAGCAGCTTACTAGCGGGGGCTCCCAATGAGCAGTTCTTC. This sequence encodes CASSLLAGAPNEQFF.

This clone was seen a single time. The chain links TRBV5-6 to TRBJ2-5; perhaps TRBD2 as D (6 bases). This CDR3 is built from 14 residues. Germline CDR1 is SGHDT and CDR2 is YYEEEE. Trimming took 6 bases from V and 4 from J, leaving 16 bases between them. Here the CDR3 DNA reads TGTGCCAGCACCCCATCTGGGGGGTCAGAGACCCAGTACTTC. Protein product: CASTPSGGSETQYF.

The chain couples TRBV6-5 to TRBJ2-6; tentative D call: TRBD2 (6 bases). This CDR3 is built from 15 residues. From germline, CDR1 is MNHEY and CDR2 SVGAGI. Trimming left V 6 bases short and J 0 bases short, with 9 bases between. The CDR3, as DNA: TGTGCCAGCAGCCCGGGAGACTCTGGGGCCAACGTCCTGACTTTC. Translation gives CASSPGDSGANVLTF.

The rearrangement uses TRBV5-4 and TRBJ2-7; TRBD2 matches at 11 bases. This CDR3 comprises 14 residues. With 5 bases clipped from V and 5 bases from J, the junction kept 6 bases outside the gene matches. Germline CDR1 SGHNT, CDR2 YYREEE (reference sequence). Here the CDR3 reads CASSPLAGEHEQYF. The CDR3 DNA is TGTGCCAGCAGTCCACTAGCGGGAGAACACGAGCAGTACTTC. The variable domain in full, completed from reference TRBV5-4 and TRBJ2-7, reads ETGVTQSPTHLIKTRGQQVTLRCSSQSGHNTVSWYQQALGQGPQFIFQYYREEENGRGNFPPRFSGLQFPNYSSELNVNALELDDSALYLCASSPLAGEHEQYFGPGTRLTVT.

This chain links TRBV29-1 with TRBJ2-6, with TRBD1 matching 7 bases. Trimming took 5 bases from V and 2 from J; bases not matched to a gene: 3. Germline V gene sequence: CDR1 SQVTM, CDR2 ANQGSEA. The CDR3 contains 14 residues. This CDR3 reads CSVSTGAGANVLTF. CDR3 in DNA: TGCAGCGTTAGTACAGGGGCTGGGGCCAACGTCCTGACTTTC.

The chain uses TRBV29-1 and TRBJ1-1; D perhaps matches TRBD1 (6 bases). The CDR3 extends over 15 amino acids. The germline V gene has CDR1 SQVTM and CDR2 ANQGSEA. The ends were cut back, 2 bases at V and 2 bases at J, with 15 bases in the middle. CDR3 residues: CSVETRRTANTEAFF. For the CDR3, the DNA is TGCAGCGTTGAAACTCGGAGGACAGCCAACACTGAAGCTTTCTTT. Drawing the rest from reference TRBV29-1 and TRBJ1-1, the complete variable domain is SAVISQKPSRDICQRGTSLTIQCQVDSQVTMMFWYRQQPGQSLTLIATANQGSEATYESGFVIDKFPISRPNLTFSTLTVSNMSPEDSSIYLCSVETRRTANTEAFFGQGTRLTVV.